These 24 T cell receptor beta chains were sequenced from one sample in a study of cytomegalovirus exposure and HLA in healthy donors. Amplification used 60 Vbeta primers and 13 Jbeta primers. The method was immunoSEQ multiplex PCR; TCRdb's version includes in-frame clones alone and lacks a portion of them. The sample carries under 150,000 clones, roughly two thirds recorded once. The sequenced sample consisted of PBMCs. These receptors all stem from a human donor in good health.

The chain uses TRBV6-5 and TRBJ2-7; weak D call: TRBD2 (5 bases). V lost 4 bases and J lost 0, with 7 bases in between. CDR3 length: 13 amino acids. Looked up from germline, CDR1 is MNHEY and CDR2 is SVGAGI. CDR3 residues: CASSFGVSYEQYF. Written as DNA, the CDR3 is TGTGCCAGCAGTTTCGGGGTCTCCTACGAGCAGTACTTC.

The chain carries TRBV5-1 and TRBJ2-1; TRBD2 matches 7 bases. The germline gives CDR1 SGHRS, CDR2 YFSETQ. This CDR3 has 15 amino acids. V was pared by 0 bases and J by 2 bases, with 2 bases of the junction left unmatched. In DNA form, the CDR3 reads TGCGCCAGCAGCTTGGATGCGGGGGCCTACAATGAGCAGTTCTTC. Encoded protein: CASSLDAGAYNEQFF.

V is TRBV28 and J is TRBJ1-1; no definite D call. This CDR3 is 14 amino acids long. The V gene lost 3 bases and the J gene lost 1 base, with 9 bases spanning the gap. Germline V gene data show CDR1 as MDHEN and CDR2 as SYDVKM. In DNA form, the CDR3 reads TGTGCCAGCAGTTTTCTACAGACGAACACTGAAGCTTTCTTT. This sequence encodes CASSFLQTNTEAFF.

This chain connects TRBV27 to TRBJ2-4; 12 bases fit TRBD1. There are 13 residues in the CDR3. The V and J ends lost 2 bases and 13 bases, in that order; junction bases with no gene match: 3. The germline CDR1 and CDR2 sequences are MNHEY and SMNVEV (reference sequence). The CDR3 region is CASSLGTGGVQYF. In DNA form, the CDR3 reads TGTGCCAGCAGTTTAGGGACAGGGGGCGTGCAGTACTTC.

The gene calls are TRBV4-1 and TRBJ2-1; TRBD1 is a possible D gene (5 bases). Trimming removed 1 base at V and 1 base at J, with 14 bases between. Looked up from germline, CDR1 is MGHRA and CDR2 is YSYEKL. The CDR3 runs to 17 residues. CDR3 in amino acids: CASSQVPPAGSYNEQFF. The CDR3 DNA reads TGCGCCAGCAGCCAAGTTCCCCCGGCAGGGTCCTACAATGAGCAGTTCTTC.

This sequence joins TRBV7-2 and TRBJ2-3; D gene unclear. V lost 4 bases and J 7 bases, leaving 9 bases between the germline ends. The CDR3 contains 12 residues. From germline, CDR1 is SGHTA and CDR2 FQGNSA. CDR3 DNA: TGTGCCAGCAGCTCAGCTGACTATACGCAGTATTTT. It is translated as CASSSADYTQYF.

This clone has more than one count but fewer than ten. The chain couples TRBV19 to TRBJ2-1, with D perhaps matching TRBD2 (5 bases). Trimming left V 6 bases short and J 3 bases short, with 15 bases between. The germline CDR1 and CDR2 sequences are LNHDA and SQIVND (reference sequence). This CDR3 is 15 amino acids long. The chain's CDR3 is CASSTSPGGYNEQFF. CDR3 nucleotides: TGTGCCAGTAGCACGTCTCCTGGAGGCTACAATGAGCAGTTCTTC. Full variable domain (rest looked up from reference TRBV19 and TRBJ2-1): DGGITQSPKYLFRKEGQNVTLSCEQNLNHDAMYWYRQDPGQGLRLIYYSQIVNDFQKGDIAEGYSVSREKKESFPLTVTSAQKNPTAFYLCASSTSPGGYNEQFFGPGTRLTVL.

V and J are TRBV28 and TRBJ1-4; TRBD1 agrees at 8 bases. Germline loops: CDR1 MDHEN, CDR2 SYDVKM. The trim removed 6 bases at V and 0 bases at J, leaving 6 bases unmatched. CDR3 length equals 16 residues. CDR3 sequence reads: CASRTPGGSTNEKLFF. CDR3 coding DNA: TGTGCCAGCAGAACCCCAGGGGGCTCAACTAATGAAAAACTGTTTTTT. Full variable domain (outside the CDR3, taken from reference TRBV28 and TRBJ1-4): DVKVTQSSRYLVKRTGEKVFLECVQDMDHENMFWYRQDPGLGLRLIYFSYDVKMKEKGDIPEGYSVSREKKERFSLILESASTNQTSMYLCASRTPGGSTNEKLFFGSGTQLSVL.

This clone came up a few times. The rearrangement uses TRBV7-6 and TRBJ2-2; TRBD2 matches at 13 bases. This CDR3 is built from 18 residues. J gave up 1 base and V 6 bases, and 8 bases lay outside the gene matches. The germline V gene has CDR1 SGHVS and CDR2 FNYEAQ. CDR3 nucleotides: TGTGCCAGCAGTCGAAGGACTAGCGGGAGAATGAACACCGGGGAGCTGTTTTTT. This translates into CASSRRTSGRMNTGELFF.

CDR3 sequence reads: CASIQRLSSYNEQFF. DNA for the CDR3: TGTGCCAGCATCCAGAGACTAAGCTCCTACAATGAGCAGTTCTTC. This rearrangement joins TRBV11-2 to TRBJ2-1; a possible D gene is TRBD2 (5 bases). Per germline, CDR1 SGHAT and CDR2 FQNNGV. Deletions cut 7 bases from V and 0 bases from J, with 13 bases between. The CDR3 length is 15 residues.

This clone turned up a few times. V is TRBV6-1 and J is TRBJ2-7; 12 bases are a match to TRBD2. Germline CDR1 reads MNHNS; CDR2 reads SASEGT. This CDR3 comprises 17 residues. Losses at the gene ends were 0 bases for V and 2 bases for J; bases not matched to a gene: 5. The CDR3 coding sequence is TGTGCCAGCAGTGAAGCCCGACTAGCGGGAGCGACCTACGAGCAGTACTTC. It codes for CASSEARLAGATYEQYF.

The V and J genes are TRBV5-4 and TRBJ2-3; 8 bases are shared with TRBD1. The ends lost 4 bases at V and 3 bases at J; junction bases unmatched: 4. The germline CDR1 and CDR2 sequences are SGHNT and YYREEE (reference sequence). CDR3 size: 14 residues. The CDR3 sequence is CASSTYRGTDTQYF. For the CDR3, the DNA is TGTGCCAGCAGCACCTACAGGGGGACAGATACGCAGTATTTT.

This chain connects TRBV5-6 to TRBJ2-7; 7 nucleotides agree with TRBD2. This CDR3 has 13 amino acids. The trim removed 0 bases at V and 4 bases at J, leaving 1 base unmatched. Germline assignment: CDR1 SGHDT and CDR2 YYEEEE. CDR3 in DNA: TGTGCCAGCAGCTTGGAGCGGGGTTACGAGCAGTACTTC. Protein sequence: CASSLERGYEQYF.

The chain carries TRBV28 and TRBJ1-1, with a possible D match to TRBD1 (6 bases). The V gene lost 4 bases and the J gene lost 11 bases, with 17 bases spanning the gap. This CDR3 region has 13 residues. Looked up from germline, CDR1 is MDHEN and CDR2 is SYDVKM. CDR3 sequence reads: CASSSEFRGRAFF. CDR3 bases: TGTGCCAGCAGTTCGGAGTTCAGGGGCCGCGCTTTCTTT.

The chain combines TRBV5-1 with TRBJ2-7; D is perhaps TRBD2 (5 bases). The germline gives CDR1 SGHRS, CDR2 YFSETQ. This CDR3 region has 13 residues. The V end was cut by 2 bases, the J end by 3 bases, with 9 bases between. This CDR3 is CASSFGGNYEQYF. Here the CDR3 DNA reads TGCGCCAGCAGCTTTGGAGGTAACTACGAGCAGTACTTC.

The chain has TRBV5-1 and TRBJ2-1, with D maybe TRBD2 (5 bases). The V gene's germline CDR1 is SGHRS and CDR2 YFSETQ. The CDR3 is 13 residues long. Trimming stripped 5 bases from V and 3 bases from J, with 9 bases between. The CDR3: CASRDSIYNEQFF. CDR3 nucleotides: TGCGCCAGCAGGGACTCGATCTACAATGAGCAGTTCTTC. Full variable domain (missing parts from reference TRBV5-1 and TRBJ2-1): KAGVTQTPRYLIKTRGQQVTLSCSPISGHRSVSWYQQTPGQGLQFLFEYFSETQRNKGNFPGRFSGRQFSNSRSEMNVSTLELGDSALYLCASRDSIYNEQFFGPGTRLTVL.

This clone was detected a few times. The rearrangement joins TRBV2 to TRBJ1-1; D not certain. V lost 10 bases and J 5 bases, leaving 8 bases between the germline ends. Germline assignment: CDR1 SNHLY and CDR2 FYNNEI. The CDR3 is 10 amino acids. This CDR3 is CATGGTEAFF. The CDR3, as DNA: TGTGCCACCGGCGGGACTGAAGCTTTCTTT.

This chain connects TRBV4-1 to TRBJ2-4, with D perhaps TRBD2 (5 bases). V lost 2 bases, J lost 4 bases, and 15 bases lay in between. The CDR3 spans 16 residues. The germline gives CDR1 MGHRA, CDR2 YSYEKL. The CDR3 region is CASSQPSSGKKNIQYF. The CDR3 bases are TGCGCCAGCAGCCAACCGTCCAGCGGCAAAAAAAACATTCAGTACTTC.

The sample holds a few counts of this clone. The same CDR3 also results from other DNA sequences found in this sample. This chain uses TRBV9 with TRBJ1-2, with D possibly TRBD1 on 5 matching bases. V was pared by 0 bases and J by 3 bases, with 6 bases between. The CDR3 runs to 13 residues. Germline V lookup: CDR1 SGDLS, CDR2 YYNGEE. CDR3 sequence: CASSVGGDYGYTF. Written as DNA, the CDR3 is TGTGCCAGCAGCGTAGGGGGCGACTATGGCTACACCTTC.

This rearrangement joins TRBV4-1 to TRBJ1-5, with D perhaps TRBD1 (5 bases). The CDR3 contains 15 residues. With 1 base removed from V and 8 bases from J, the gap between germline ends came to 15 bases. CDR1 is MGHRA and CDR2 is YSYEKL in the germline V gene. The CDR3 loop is CASSQAGQRREPQHF. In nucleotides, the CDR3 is TGCGCCAGCAGCCAAGCGGGGCAGAGGAGGGAGCCCCAGCATTTT.

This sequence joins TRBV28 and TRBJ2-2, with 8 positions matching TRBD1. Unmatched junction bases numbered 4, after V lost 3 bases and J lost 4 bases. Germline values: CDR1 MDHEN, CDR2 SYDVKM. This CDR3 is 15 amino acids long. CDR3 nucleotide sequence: TGTGCCAGCAGTTTCGTGGGACAGGTCACCGGGGAGCTGTTTTTT. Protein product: CASSFVGQVTGELFF.

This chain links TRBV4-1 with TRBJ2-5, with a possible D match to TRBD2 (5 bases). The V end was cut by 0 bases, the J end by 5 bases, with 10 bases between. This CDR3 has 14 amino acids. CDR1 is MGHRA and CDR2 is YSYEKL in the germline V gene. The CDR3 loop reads CASSQELGRETQYF. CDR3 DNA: TGCGCCAGCAGCCAAGAACTAGGACGCGAGACCCAGTACTTC.

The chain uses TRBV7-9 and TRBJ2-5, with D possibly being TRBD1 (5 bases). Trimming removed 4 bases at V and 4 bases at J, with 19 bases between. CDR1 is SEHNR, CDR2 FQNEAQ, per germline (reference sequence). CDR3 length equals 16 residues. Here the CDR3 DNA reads TGTGCCAGCAGCTCGACTGGACAAAGGGGCTTAGAGACCCAGTACTTC. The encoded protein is CASSSTGQRGLETQYF.

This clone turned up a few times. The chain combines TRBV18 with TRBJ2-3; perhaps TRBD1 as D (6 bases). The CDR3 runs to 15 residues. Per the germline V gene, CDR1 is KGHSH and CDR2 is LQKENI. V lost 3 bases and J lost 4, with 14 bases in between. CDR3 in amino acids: CASSPYRVGSDTQYF. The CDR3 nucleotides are TGTGCCAGCTCACCCTACAGGGTTGGTTCAGATACGCAGTATTTT.